This is a list of T cell receptor beta chains from one sample in a study of OX40 agonist ivuxolimab in advanced cancers. Clones were sequenced by immunoSEQ multiplex PCR, and TCRdb holds only the in-frame ones, with some missing. Here the sample spans fewer than 85,000 clones, approximately 90% being singletons. The sequences come from CD4+ or CD8+ T cells sorted from blood, collected in a trial of the OX40 agonist ivuxolimab. These receptors all stem from an adult with an advanced solid tumor such as melanoma, head and neck, liver or kidney cancer. Each CDR3 is given with its conserved first and last residue. The order of the fields is V gene, clone size, J gene, D gene, CDR3 protein, CDR3 DNA. A D gene is named only where the DNA matches it firmly. For some rows the clone size is stated as once, few or many, or as a class when expanded; others skip it.

V: TRBV7-2; size: NA; J: TRBJ2-3; D: NA; CDR3: CASSLGGTPQYF; DNA: TGTGCCAGCAGCTTAGGGGGGACCCCGCAGTATTTT
V: TRBV7-3; size: NA; J: TRBJ2-7; D: NA; CDR3: CASRSEQYF; DNA: TGTGCCAGCAGGTCGGAGCAGTACTTC
V: TRBV28; size: NA; J: TRBJ2-1; D: TRBD2; CDR3: CASSSLGGGSYNEQFF; DNA: TGTGCCAGCAGTTCCCTTGGGGGGGGGTCCTACAATGAGCAGTTCTTC
V: TRBV19; size: NA; J: TRBJ2-4; D: NA; CDR3: CASNPRRDSENIQYF; DNA: TGTGCCAGTAACCCCAGGAGGGACAGCGAAAACATTCAGTACTTC
V: TRBV11-2; size: NA; J: TRBJ1-5; D: NA; CDR3: CASSLDASNQPQHF; DNA: TGTGCCAGCAGCTTAGACGCTAGCAATCAGCCCCAGCATTTT
V: TRBV19; size: NA; J: TRBJ2-1; D: TRBD2; CDR3: CASSMSGRANEQFF; DNA: TGTGCCAGTAGTATGAGCGGGAGGGCCAATGAGCAGTTCTTC
V: TRBV5-4; size: NA; J: TRBJ2-1; D: TRBD1; CDR3: CASSLGPGQGKFNEQFF; DNA: TGTGCCAGCAGCTTGGGACCGGGACAGGGGAAATTCAATGAGCAGTTCTTC
V: TRBV10-3; size: NA; J: TRBJ2-4; D: NA; CDR3: CAISEPRLRGNIQYF; DNA: TGTGCCATCAGTGAGCCCCGATTGCGGGGAAACATTCAGTACTTC
V: TRBV11-2; size: NA; J: TRBJ2-2; D: TRBD1; CDR3: CASSLVGGQGTTGELFF; DNA: TGTGCCAGCAGCTTAGTAGGGGGCCAGGGGACCACCGGGGAGCTGTTTTTT
V: TRBV19; size: few; J: TRBJ2-7; D: NA; CDR3: CASSEGAGAREQYF; DNA: TGTGCCAGTAGTGAAGGGGCGGGGGCCCGCGAGCAGTACTTC
V: TRBV19; size: NA; J: TRBJ2-1; D: TRBD2; CDR3: CASSSPGLAGGDEQFF; DNA: TGTGCCAGTAGTAGCCCGGGACTAGCGGGAGGGGATGAGCAGTTCTTC
V: TRBV5-1; size: NA; J: TRBJ1-1; D: NA; CDR3: CASSSLGNTEAFF; DNA: TGCGCCAGCAGCTCCCTGGGGAACACTGAAGCTTTCTTT
V: TRBV11-2; size: NA; J: TRBJ2-7; D: TRBD1; CDR3: CASSQDRVTYEQYF; DNA: TGTGCCAGCAGCCAGGACAGGGTGACCTACGAGCAGTACTTC
V: TRBV28; size: NA; J: TRBJ2-5; D: NA; CDR3: CASKNPGQKETQYF; DNA: TGTGCCAGCAAAAACCCCGGGCAGAAAGAGACCCAGTACTTC
V: TRBV7-2; size: NA; J: TRBJ2-7; D: NA; CDR3: CASSLAVLPSYEQYF; DNA: TGTGCCAGCAGCTTAGCAGTACTACCTTCCTACGAGCAGTACTTC
V: TRBV29-1; size: NA; J: TRBJ1-1; D: TRBD1; CDR3: CSTRTGDTEAFF; DNA: TGCAGCACCAGAACAGGGGACACTGAAGCTTTCTTT
V: TRBV5-1; size: NA; J: TRBJ2-3; D: TRBD2; CDR3: CASSLAASGSTDTQYF; DNA: TGCGCCAGCAGCTTGGCCGCAAGCGGGAGTACAGATACGCAGTATTTT
V: TRBV9; size: NA; J: TRBJ2-5; D: TRBD2; CDR3: CASSARGVAGGQETQYF; DNA: TGTGCCAGCAGCGCCAGGGGGGTAGCGGGAGGGCAAGAGACCCAGTACTTC
V: TRBV2; size: NA; J: TRBJ2-6; D: NA; CDR3: CASSAGSGANVLTF; DNA: TGTGCCAGCAGTGCGGGCTCTGGGGCCAACGTCCTGACTTTC
V: TRBV5-8; size: NA; J: TRBJ2-2; D: TRBD1; CDR3: CASSIWTGDALNTGELFF; DNA: TGTGCCAGCAGCATATGGACAGGGGACGCCTTAAACACCGGGGAGCTGTTTTTT
V: TRBV7-9; size: NA; J: TRBJ2-7; D: NA; CDR3: CASSPEGGPIFSYEQYF; DNA: TGTGCCAGCAGCCCCGAGGGGGGGCCTATATTCTCCTACGAGCAGTACTTC
V: TRBV30; size: NA; J: TRBJ2-2; D: TRBD2; CDR3: CACGGRGGPGTGELFF; DNA: TGTGCCTGCGGTGGGAGGGGAGGGCCGGGCACCGGGGAGCTGTTTTTT
V: TRBV7-2; size: NA; J: TRBJ1-2; D: NA; CDR3: CASSPTPPAIYGYTF; DNA: TGTGCCAGCAGCCCTACGCCCCCAGCCATCTATGGCTACACCTTC
V: TRBV30; size: NA; J: TRBJ1-4; D: TRBD1; CDR3: CAWTSGTANEKLFF; DNA: TGTGCCTGGACCTCGGGGACAGCGAATGAAAAACTGTTTTTT
V: TRBV5-4; size: NA; J: TRBJ2-7; D: NA; CDR3: CASSFGPAGYEQYF; DNA: TGTGCCAGCAGCTTTGGCCCAGCGGGCTACGAGCAGTACTTC
V: TRBV29-1; size: few; J: TRBJ1-1; D: TRBD1; CDR3: CSVERTGGNTEAFF; DNA: TGCAGCGTTGAGAGGACAGGGGGGAACACTGAAGCTTTCTTT
V: TRBV28; size: NA; J: TRBJ2-3; D: NA; CDR3: CASSKGDSTDTQYF; DNA: TGTGCCAGCAGTAAGGGGGACAGCACAGATACGCAGTATTTT
V: TRBV11-1; size: NA; J: TRBJ2-7; D: TRBD2; CDR3: CASSLGGSGRARGEQYF; DNA: TGTGCCAGCAGCTTAGGCGGTAGCGGGAGGGCACGTGGCGAGCAGTACTTC
V: TRBV2; size: NA; J: TRBJ1-1; D: TRBD1; CDR3: CASKVWTGVTEAFF; DNA: TGTGCCAGCAAGGTATGGACAGGGGTCACTGAAGCTTTCTTT
V: TRBV19; size: NA; J: TRBJ2-5; D: NA; CDR3: CASSPRDSGTQYF; DNA: TGTGCCAGTAGTCCCCGGGACTCGGGGACCCAGTACTTC
V: TRBV28; size: once; J: TRBJ2-7; D: NA; CDR3: CASIRSSYEQYF; DNA: TGTGCCAGCATTAGGAGCTCCTACGAGCAGTACTTC
V: TRBV10-3; size: NA; J: TRBJ2-7; D: NA; CDR3: CAISEGVNHEQYF; DNA: TGTGCCATCAGTGAGGGAGTAAATCACGAGCAGTACTTC
V: TRBV10-3; size: NA; J: TRBJ1-2; D: NA; CDR3: CAISESRTNYGYTF; DNA: TGTGCCATCAGTGAGTCCAGGACTAACTATGGCTACACCTTC
V: TRBV7-9; size: once; J: TRBJ2-5; D: TRBD2; CDR3: CASSVGLAEETQYF; DNA: TGTGCCAGCAGCGTCGGACTAGCGGAAGAGACCCAGTACTTC
V: TRBV19; size: NA; J: TRBJ1-1; D: NA; CDR3: CASSIGRQRLAFF; DNA: TGTGCCAGTAGTATAGGTAGGCAGAGGCTTGCTTTCTTT
V: TRBV5-6; size: NA; J: TRBJ1-5; D: NA; CDR3: CASSHSRVLSSNQPQHF; DNA: TGTGCCAGCAGCCACTCCCGGGTACTATCGAGCAATCAGCCCCAGCATTTT
V: TRBV6-5; size: NA; J: TRBJ1-2; D: NA; CDR3: CASGPGRYGYTF; DNA: TGTGCCAGCGGGCCAGGGAGATATGGCTACACCTTC
V: TRBV5-1; size: NA; J: TRBJ2-1; D: TRBD2; CDR3: CASSFGTSGRARDEQFF; DNA: TGCGCCAGCAGCTTCGGGACTAGCGGGAGGGCCAGGGATGAGCAGTTCTTC
V: TRBV6-5; size: NA; J: TRBJ1-2; D: TRBD1; CDR3: CASSPSGTGVYTF; DNA: TGTGCCAGCAGTCCTTCCGGGACAGGGGTCTACACCTTC
V: TRBV29-1; size: NA; J: TRBJ2-1; D: NA; CDR3: CSALGDSPYNEQFF; DNA: TGCAGCGCCCTAGGAGACAGCCCTTACAATGAGCAGTTCTTC
V: TRBV5-1; size: NA; J: TRBJ1-2; D: NA; CDR3: CASSLGGDYGYTF; DNA: TGCGCCAGCAGCTTGGGTGGAGACTATGGCTACACCTTC
V: TRBV6-5; size: NA; J: TRBJ2-3; D: TRBD2; CDR3: CASQGEGTQYF; DNA: TGTGCCAGTCAAGGGGAGGGGACGCAGTATTTT
V: TRBV27; size: NA; J: TRBJ2-1; D: NA; CDR3: CASSSGRLENNEQFF; DNA: TGTGCCAGCAGTTCCGGGAGACTAGAAAACAATGAGCAGTTCTTC
V: TRBV2; size: NA; J: TRBJ2-2; D: TRBD2; CDR3: CASSEAKAGGVTGELFF; DNA: TGTGCCAGCAGTGAAGCGAAGGCGGGAGGGGTCACCGGGGAGCTGTTTTTT
V: TRBV5-6; size: NA; J: TRBJ2-1; D: NA; CDR3: CASSLRTGSVYNEQFF; DNA: TGTGCCAGCAGCTTGCGTACAGGATCTGTATACAATGAGCAGTTCTTC
V: TRBV7-7; size: NA; J: TRBJ2-7; D: TRBD2; CDR3: CASSPVGGVPVF; DNA: TGTGCTAGCAGCCCAGTGGGGGGGGTCCCCGTTTTC
V: TRBV5-6; size: NA; J: TRBJ1-1; D: TRBD1; CDR3: CASSVFDRGTEAFF; DNA: TGTGCCAGCAGCGTTTTCGACAGGGGCACTGAAGCTTTCTTT
V: TRBV7-9; size: NA; J: TRBJ1-2; D: NA; CDR3: CASSLLAGHGYTF; DNA: TGTGCCAGCAGCTTACTCGCAGGGCATGGCTACACCTTC
V: TRBV28; size: NA; J: TRBJ2-7; D: NA; CDR3: CASSPGVRYYEQYF; DNA: TGTGCCAGCAGTCCAGGGGTGCGATACTACGAGCAGTACTTC
V: TRBV7-9; size: NA; J: TRBJ1-4; D: NA; CDR3: CASSPYPGVNEKLFF; DNA: TGTGCCAGCAGCCCATACCCTGGGGTTAATGAAAAACTGTTTTTT
V: TRBV10-3; size: NA; J: TRBJ1-1; D: TRBD1; CDR3: CAISPYTGETEAFF; DNA: TGTGCCATCAGTCCTTACACAGGGGAAACTGAAGCTTTCTTT
V: TRBV11-2; size: NA; J: TRBJ2-5; D: NA; CDR3: CASSSLRGDQETQYF; DNA: TGTGCCAGCAGCTCCCTAAGGGGAGACCAAGAGACCCAGTACTTC
V: TRBV11-2; size: NA; J: TRBJ2-7; D: NA; CDR3: CASSLVSFTYEQYF; DNA: TGTGCCAGCAGCTTGGTTAGTTTTACCTACGAGCAGTACTTC
V: TRBV19; size: once; J: TRBJ1-5; D: NA; CDR3: CASSIGNQPQHF; DNA: TGTGCCAGTAGTATTGGCAATCAGCCCCAGCATTTT
V: TRBV6-5; size: NA; J: TRBJ1-2; D: TRBD1; CDR3: CASSRDSRYTF; DNA: TGTGCCAGCAGCAGGGACAGTCGCTACACCTTC
V: TRBV29-1; size: few; J: TRBJ1-1; D: TRBD1; CDR3: CSVGTGNTEAFF; DNA: TGCAGCGTGGGGACAGGGAACACTGAAGCTTTCTTT
V: TRBV5-1; size: NA; J: TRBJ2-3; D: NA; CDR3: CASSLVDSSTDTQYF; DNA: TGCGCCAGCAGCTTGGTAGACAGTAGCACAGATACGCAGTATTTT
V: TRBV6-5; size: NA; J: TRBJ2-5; D: TRBD2; CDR3: CASSYSSGAGETQYF; DNA: TGTGCCAGCAGTTACTCGAGCGGGGCGGGAGAGACCCAGTACTTC
V: TRBV7-3; size: NA; J: TRBJ2-3; D: TRBD2; CDR3: CASSLGLAGGTDTQYF; DNA: TGTGCCAGCAGCTTGGGACTAGCGGGAGGTACAGATACGCAGTATTTT
V: TRBV6-1; size: once; J: TRBJ1-4; D: NA; CDR3: CASRGVNNEKLFF; DNA: TGTGCCAGCAGGGGGGTCAATAATGAAAAACTGTTTTTT